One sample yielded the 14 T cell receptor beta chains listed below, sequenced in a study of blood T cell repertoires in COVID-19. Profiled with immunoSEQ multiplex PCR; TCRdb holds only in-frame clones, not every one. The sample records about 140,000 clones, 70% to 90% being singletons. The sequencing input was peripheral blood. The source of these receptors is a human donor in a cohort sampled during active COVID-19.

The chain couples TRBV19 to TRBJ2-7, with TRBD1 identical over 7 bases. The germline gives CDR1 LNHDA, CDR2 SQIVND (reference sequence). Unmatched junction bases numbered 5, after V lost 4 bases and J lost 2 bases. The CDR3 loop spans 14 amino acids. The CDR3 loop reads CASSTRQGAYEQYF. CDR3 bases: TGTGCCAGTAGTACCCGGCAGGGGGCCTACGAGCAGTACTTC.

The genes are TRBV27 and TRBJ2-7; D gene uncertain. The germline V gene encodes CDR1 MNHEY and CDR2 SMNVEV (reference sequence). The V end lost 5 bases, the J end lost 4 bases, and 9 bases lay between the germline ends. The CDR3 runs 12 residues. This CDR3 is CASSPSGYEQYF. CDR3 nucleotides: TGTGCCAGCAGTCCCTCAGGATACGAGCAGTACTTC.

Written as DNA, the CDR3 is TGTGCCAGCAGCCGGGACAGGGGTCTCGAGCAGTACTTC. Translation: CASSRDRGLEQYF. The genes are TRBV7-2 and TRBJ2-7; 10 nucleotides line up with TRBD1. Germline V gene data show CDR1 as SGHTA and CDR2 as FQGNSA. V lost 5 bases and J lost 6; bases outside the gene matches: 4. The CDR3 is 13 residues long.

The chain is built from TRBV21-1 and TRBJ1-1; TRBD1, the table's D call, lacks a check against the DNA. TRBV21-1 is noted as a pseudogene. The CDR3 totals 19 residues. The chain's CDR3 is CASSTRFSLRKDRCTEAFF. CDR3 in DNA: TGTGCCAGCAGCACCCGCTTCTCACTCCGTAAGGACAGGTGCACTGAAGCTTTCTTT.

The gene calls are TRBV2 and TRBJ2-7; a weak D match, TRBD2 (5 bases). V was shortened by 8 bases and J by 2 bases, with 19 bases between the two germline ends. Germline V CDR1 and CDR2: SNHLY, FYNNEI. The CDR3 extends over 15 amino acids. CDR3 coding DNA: TGTGCCAGCGGTGGCCCGAGGGATAAGGCCTACGAGCAGTACTTC. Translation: CASGGPRDKAYEQYF.

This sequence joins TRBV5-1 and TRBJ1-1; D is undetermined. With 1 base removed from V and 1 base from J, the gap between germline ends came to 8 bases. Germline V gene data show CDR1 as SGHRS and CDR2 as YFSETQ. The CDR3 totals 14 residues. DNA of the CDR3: TGCGCCAGCAGCTTGTCTAACAGGAACACTGAAGCTTTCTTT. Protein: CASSLSNRNTEAFF.

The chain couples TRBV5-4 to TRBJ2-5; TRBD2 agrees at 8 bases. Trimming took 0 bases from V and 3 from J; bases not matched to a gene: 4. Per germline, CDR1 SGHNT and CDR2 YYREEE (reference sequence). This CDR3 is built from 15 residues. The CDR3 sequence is CASSLGLALKETQYF. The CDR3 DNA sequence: TGTGCCAGCAGCTTGGGACTAGCGTTAAAAGAGACCCAGTACTTC.

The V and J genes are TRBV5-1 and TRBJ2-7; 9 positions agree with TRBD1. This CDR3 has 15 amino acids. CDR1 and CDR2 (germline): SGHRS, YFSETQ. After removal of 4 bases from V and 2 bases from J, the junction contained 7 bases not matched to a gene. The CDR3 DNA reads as TGCGCCAGCAGCCCTACCGGGACAGGGACCTACGAGCAGTACTTC. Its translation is CASSPTGTGTYEQYF.

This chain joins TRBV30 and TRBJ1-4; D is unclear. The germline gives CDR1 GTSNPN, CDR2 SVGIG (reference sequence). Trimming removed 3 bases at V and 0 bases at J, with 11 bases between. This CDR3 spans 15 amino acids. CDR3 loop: CAWSEFPATNEKLFF. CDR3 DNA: TGTGCCTGGAGCGAATTCCCGGCAACTAATGAAAAACTGTTTTTT.

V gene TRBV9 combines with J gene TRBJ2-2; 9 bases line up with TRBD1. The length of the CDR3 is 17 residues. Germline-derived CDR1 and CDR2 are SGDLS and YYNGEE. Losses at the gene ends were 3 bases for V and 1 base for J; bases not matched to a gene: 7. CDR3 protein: CASSGLWGQGNTGELFF. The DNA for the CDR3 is TGTGCCAGCAGCGGCCTCTGGGGACAGGGGAACACCGGGGAGCTGTTTTTT.

CDR3 nucleotides: TGTGCCAGCAGCTTACGACTAGCACAGATGGGTGAGCAGTTCTTC. It codes for CASSLRLAQMGEQFF. V is TRBV7-3 and J is TRBJ2-1, with 7 bases aligning to TRBD2. The CDR3 is 15 amino acids. The V gene's germline CDR1 is SGHTA and CDR2 FQGTGA. With 2 bases clipped from V and 9 bases from J, the junction kept 10 bases outside the gene matches.

The CDR3 region is CASSLVSVSNTEAFF. In DNA form, the CDR3 reads TGCGCCAGCAGCTTGGTGTCGGTGTCTAACACTGAAGCTTTCTTT. This chain links TRBV5-1 with TRBJ1-1; D gene uncertain. The CDR3 has 15 residues. Between the trimmed V and J ends, which lost 0 bases and 2 bases, there was a span of 11 bases. Germline values: CDR1 SGHRS, CDR2 YFSETQ.

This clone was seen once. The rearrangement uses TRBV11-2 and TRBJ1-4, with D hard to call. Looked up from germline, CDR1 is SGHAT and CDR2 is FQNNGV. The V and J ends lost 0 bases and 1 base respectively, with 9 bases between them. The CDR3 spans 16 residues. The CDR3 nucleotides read TGTGCCAGCAGCTTAGATGTAGCAGTAACTAATGAAAAACTGTTTTTT. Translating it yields CASSLDVAVTNEKLFF.

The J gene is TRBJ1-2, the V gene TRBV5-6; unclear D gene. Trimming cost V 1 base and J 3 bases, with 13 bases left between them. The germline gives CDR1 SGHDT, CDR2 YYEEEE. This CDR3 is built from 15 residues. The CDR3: CASSLTVQTDYGYTF. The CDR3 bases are TGTGCCAGCAGCTTGACGGTACAGACCGACTATGGCTACACCTTC.